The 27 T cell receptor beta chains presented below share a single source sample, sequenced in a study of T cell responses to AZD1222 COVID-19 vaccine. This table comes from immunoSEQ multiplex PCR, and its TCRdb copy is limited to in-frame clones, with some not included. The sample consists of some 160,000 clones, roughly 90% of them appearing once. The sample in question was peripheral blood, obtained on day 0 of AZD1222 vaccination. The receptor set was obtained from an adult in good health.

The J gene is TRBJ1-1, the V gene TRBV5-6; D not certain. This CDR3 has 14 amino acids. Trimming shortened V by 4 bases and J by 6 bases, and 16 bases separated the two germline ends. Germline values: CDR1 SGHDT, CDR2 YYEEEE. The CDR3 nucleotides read TGTGCCAGCAGCCCTATAGGAGACCGGGCTGAAGCTTTCTTT. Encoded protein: CASSPIGDRAEAFF.

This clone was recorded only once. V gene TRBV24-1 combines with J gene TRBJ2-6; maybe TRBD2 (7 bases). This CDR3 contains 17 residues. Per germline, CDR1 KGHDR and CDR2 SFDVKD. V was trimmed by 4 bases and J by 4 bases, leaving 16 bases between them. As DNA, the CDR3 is TGTGCCACCAGTGACAACATGGGGGGGCACGGGGCCAACGTCCTGACTTTC. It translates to CATSDNMGGHGANVLTF.

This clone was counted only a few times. DNA for the CDR3: TGCGCCAGCAGCCCCTCCGCGGGGAACATGAACACTGAAGCTTTCTTT. Its protein is CASSPSAGNMNTEAFF. This chain uses TRBV5-1 with TRBJ1-1; D not certain. The germline gives CDR1 SGHRS, CDR2 YFSETQ. This CDR3 has 16 residues. Trimming left V 4 bases short and J 0 bases short, with 16 bases between.

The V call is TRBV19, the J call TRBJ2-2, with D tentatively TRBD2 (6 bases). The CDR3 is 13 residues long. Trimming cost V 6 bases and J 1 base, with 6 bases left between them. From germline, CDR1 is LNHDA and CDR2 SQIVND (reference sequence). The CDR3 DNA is TGTGCCAGTAGGGGACTGAACACCGGGGAGCTGTTTTTT. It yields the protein CASRGLNTGELFF.

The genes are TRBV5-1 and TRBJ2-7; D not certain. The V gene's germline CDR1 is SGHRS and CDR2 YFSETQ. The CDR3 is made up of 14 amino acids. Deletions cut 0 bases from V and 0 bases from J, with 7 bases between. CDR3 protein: CASSLVGTSYEQYF. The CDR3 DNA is TGCGCCAGCAGCTTGGTGGGCACCTCCTACGAGCAGTACTTC.

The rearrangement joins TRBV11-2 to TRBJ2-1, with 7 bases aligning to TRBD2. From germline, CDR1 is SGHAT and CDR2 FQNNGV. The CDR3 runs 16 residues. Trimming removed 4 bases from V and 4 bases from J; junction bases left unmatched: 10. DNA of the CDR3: TGTGCCAGCAGCTACGCGGGAGCCCTATCTTACAATGAGCAGTTCTTC. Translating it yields CASSYAGALSYNEQFF. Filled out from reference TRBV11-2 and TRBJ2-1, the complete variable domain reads EAGVAQSPRYKIIEKRQSVAFWCNPISGHATLYWYQQILGQGPKLLIQFQNNGVVDDSQLPKDRFSAERLKGVDSTLKIQPAKLEDSAVYLCASSYAGALSYNEQFFGPGTRLTVL.

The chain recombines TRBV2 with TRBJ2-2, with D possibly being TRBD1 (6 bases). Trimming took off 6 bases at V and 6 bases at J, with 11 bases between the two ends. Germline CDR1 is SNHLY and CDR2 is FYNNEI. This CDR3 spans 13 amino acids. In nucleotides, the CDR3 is TGTGCCAGCAGAGAACAGGGTCCCGGGGAGCTGTTTTTT. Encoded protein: CASREQGPGELFF.

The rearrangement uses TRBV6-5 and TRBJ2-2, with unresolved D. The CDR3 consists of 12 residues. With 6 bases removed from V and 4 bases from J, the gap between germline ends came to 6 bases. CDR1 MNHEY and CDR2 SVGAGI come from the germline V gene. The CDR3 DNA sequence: TGTGCCAGCAGGTTAAGCACCGGGGAGCTGTTTTTT. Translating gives CASRLSTGELFF.

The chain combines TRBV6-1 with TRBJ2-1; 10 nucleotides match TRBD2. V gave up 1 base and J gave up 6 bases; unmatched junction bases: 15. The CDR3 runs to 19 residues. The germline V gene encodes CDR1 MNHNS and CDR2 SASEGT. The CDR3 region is CASSEVPGSSGSLGNEQFF. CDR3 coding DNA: TGTGCCAGCAGTGAAGTGCCCGGGTCTAGCGGGAGCTTGGGCAATGAGCAGTTCTTC.

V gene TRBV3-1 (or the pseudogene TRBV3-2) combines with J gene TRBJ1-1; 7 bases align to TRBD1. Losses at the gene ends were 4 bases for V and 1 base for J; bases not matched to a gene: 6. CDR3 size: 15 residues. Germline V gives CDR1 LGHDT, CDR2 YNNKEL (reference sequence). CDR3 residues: CASSPAWDRNTEAFF. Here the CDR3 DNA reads TGTGCCAGCAGCCCGGCGTGGGACAGGAACACTGAAGCTTTCTTT.

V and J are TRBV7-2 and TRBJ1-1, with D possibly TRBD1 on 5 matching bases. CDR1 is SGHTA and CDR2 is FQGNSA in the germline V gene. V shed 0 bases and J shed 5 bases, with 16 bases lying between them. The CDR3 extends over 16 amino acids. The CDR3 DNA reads TGTGCCAGCAGCTTAGCAGTGCCGGGGGTAGGGACTGAAGCTTTCTTT. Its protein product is CASSLAVPGVGTEAFF.

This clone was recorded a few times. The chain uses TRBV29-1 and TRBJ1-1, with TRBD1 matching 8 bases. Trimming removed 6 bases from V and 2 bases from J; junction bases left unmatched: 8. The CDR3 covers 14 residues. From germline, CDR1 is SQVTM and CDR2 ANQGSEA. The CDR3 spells CSVSLDRDNTEAFF. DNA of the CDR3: TGCAGCGTATCCTTGGACAGGGATAACACTGAAGCTTTCTTT.

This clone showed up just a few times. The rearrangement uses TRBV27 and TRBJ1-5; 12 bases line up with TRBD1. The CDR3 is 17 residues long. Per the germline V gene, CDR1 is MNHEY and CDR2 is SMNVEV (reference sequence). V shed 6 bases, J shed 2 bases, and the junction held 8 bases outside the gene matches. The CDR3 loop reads CASRGQGASRGNQPQHF. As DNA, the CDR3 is TGTGCCAGCAGGGGACAGGGGGCAAGTAGGGGCAATCAGCCCCAGCATTTT.

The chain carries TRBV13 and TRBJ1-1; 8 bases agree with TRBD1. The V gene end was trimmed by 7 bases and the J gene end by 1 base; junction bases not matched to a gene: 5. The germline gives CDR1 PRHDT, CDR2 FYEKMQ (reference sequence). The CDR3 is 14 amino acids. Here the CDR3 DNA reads TGTGCCAGCAACGCCGGGACAGGGAACACTGAAGCTTTCTTT. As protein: CASNAGTGNTEAFF.

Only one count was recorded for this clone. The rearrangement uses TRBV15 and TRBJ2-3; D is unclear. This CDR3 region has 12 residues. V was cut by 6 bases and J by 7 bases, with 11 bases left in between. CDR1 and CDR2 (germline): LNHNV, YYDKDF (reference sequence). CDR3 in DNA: TGTGCCACCAGTACGGACCATTATACGCAGTATTTT. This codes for CATSTDHYTQYF. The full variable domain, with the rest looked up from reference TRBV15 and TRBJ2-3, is DAMVIQNPRYQVTQFGKPVTLSCSQTLNHNVMYWYQQKSSQAPKLLFHYYDKDFNNEADTPDNFQSRRPNTSFCFLDIRSPGLGDTAMYLCATSTDHYTQYFGPGTRLTVL.

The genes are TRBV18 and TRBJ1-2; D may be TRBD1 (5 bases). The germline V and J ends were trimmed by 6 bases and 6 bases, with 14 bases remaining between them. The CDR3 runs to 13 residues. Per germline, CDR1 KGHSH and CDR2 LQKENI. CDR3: CASSTGGWDGYTF. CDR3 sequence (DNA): TGTGCCAGCTCCACCGGGGGTTGGGATGGCTACACCTTC.

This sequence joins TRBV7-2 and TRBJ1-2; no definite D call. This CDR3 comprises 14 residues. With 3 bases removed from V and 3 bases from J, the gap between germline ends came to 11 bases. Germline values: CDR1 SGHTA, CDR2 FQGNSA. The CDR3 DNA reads TGTGCCAGCAGCTTCCAAGACAACTACTATGGCTACACCTTC. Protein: CASSFQDNYYGYTF.

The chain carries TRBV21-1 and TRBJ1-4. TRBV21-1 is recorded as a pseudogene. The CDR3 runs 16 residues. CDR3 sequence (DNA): TGTGCCAGCACTCAAACAGACTACTCAACTAATGAAAAACTGTTTTTT. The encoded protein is CASTQTDYSTNEKLFF.

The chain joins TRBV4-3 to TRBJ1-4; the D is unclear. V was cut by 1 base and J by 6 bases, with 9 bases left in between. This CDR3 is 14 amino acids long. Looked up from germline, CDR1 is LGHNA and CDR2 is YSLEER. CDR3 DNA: TGCGCCAGCAGCCAAGGATATTTGGATGAAAAACTGTTTTTT. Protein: CASSQGYLDEKLFF.

The CDR3, as DNA: TGTGCCAGCAGTATCCTAGGGGGCACTGAAGCTTTCTTT. It yields the protein CASSILGGTEAFF. This chain links TRBV27 with TRBJ1-1; D is possibly TRBD1 (6 bases). Trimming removed 5 bases at V and 4 bases at J, with 11 bases between. The length of the CDR3 is 13 residues. CDR1 and CDR2 (germline): MNHEY, SMNVEV (reference sequence).

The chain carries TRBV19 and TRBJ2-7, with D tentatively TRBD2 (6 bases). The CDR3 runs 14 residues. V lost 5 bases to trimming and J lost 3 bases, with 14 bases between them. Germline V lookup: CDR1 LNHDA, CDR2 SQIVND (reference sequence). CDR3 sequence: CASSSSGLLYEQYF. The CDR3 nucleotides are TGTGCCAGTAGTTCCTCGGGACTCCTCTACGAGCAGTACTTC.

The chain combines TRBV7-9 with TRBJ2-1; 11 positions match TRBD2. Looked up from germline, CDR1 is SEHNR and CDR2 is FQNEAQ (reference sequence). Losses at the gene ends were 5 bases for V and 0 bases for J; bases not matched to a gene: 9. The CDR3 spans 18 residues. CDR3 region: CASSPGLAEALSYNEQFF. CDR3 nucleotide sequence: TGTGCCAGCAGCCCGGGACTAGCGGAAGCCCTCTCCTACAATGAGCAGTTCTTC.

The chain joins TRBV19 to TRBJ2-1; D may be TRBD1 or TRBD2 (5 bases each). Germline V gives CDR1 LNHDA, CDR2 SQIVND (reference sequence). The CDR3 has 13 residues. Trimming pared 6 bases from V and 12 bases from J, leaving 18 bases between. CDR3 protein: CASRPTGPLVQFF. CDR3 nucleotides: TGTGCCAGTAGACCTACGGGACCTCTTGTGCAGTTCTTC.

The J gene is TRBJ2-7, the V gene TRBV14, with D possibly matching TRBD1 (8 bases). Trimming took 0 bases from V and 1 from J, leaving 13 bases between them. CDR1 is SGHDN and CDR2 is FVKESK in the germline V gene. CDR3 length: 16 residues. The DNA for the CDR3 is TGTGCCAGCAGCCAAGATGCGGGGGACAGGTCCTACGAGCAGTACTTC. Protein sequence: CASSQDAGDRSYEQYF.

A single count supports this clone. This CDR3 is CASTPGRSGTDTQYF. DNA for the CDR3: TGTGCCAGCACCCCAGGGCGGTCAGGGACAGATACGCAGTATTTT. The V and J genes are TRBV2 and TRBJ2-3; possible D gene TRBD1, 5 bases. This CDR3 comprises 15 residues. Germline V gene data show CDR1 as SNHLY and CDR2 as FYNNEI. Trimming stripped 7 bases from V and 3 bases from J, with 17 bases between.

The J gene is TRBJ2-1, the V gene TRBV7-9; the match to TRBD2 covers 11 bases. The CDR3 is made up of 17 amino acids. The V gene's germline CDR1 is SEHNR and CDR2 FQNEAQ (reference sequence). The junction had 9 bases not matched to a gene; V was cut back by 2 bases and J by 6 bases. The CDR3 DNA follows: TGTGCCAGCAGCTTATCGTTTGGGACTAGCGGACCCAATGAGCAGTTCTTC. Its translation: CASSLSFGTSGPNEQFF.

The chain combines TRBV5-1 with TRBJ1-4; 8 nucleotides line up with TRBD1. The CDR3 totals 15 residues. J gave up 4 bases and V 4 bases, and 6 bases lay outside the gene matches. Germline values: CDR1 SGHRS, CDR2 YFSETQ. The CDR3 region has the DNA TGCGCCAGCAGCAGTCAGGGGGCTGGTAATGAAAAACTGTTTTTT. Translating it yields CASSSQGAGNEKLFF.